The present T cell receptor beta chain was sequenced within a study of human T cells and chemical hapten exposure. Findings and limits, study-wide: DPC sensitization did not alter TCRs above 1 in 1000 frequency. The study found expanded TCRs formed significantly more large CDR3 similarity clusters than controls.

The time point was: patch test 3, about 24 weeks after DPC sensitization. As for treatment: therapeutic diphenylcyclopropenone sensitization with weekly scalp DPC. Comments on this clonotype: What it recognizes is unknown.

TCRdb reprocessed the RACE reads with MiXCR, giving one entry per CDR3 protein. The sample shows about 200,000 distinct CDR3 sequences, around 25% of them seen only once. The trim removed 5 bases at V and 0 bases at J, leaving 3 bases unmatched. The CDR3 runs 16 residues. Germline lookup yields CDR1 SGHAT and CDR2 FQNNGV. This TCR was recovered from a woman aged 40 to 50 with alopecia areata. Some clones in this sample may be carry-over from other donors' samples. The chain couples TRBV11-2 to TRBJ2-3; 12 bases match TRBD2. The sample consisted of whole blood, taken in connection with sensitization to the hapten diphenylcyclopropenone (DPC). In DNA form, the CDR3 reads TGTGCCAGCAGCAAAGGGACTAGCGGGAGCACAGATACGCAGTATTTT. This gives the protein CASSKGTSGSTDTQYF.